Listed below are T cell receptor beta chains from one sample, sequenced in a study of cytomegalovirus exposure and HLA in healthy donors. This table comes from immunoSEQ multiplex PCR, and its TCRdb copy is limited to in-frame clones, with some not included. Its clone listing holds fewer than 150,000 clones. The sequencing input was PBMCs. These receptors all stem from a man aged 35 to 55 in good health and CMV-seronegative. Each CDR3 is given with its conserved first and last residue. The D gene is left open where the match is weak.

TRBV6-6	-	TRBJ1-2	TGTGCCAGCAGCCGCGATCGGGATTCACCTAACTATGGCTACACCTTC	CASSRDRDSPNYGYTF
TRBV7-3	TRBD1	TRBJ2-1	TGTGCCAGCAGCCAAACAGGGGGGACTGAGCAGTTCTTC	CASSQTGGTEQFF
TRBV7-2	-	TRBJ2-5	TGTGCCAGCAGCTTGAGGTCGGGTGGGGAGACCCAGTACTTC	CASSLRSGGETQYF
TRBV12-5	-	TRBJ1-2	TGTGCTAGTGGTTTGGCTCTAACGGGGGGAAGAACCTTC	CASGLALTGGRTF
TRBV6-5	-	TRBJ1-2	TGTGCCAGCAGTTACTCGAGGGCAGGGGTGTCCTATGGCTACACCTTC	CASSYSRAGVSYGYTF
TRBV6-1	-	TRBJ1-6	TGTGCCAGCAGCGAAGAAGAGGAATCTTCACCCCTCCACTTT	CASSEEEESSPLHF
TRBV6-5	-	TRBJ1-4	TGTGCCAGCGGAGCCGGCGGGTATGAAAAACTGTTTTTT	CASGAGGYEKLFF
TRBV7-6	-	TRBJ1-5	TGTGCCAGCAGCCCCTCTGTGAGTGGGCTGCGTAATCAGCCCCAGCATTTT	CASSPSVSGLRNQPQHF
TRBV14	-	TRBJ1-2	TGTGCCAGCAGTTTCGGCGGGGGCTACACCTTC	CASSFGGGYTF
TRBV29-1	TRBD2	TRBJ2-7	TGCAGCGTACTAAAACTAGCGGGGAGACTCTACGAGCAGTACTTC	CSVLKLAGRLYEQYF
TRBV5-1	-	TRBJ1-1	TGCGCCAGCAGCTCACAGGGTACAAGTGAAGCTTTCTTT	CASSSQGTSEAFF
TRBV6-5	-	TRBJ2-7	TGTGCCAGCATGGTCGGACTGGGGAGCTCCTACGAGCAGTACTTC	CASMVGLGSSYEQYF
TRBV5-4	TRBD1	TRBJ2-7	TGTGCCAGCAGGGCCGGGACAGTCTCCTACGAGCAGTACTTC	CASRAGTVSYEQYF
TRBV6-4	-	TRBJ1-2	TGTGCCAGCGATTCCTTCAGGGAGGGCCCGCGAGGCTACACCTTC	CASDSFREGPRGYTF
TRBV19	-	TRBJ1-5	TGTGCCAGTAGTGTGGACAGTGCCTTCAATCAGCCCCAGCATTTT	CASSVDSAFNQPQHF
TRBV11-3	-	TRBJ2-1	TGTGCCAGCAGCATTAGCGGAACTCGTTCCAATGAGCAGTTCTTC	CASSISGTRSNEQFF
TRBV7-6	-	TRBJ2-7	TGTGCCAGCAGCTTAGGAGTCGGAGGATACGAGCAGTACTTC	CASSLGVGGYEQYF
TRBV6-1	-	TRBJ1-3	TGTGCCAGCAGTTTAACCGGGACATCTGGAAACACCATATATTTT	CASSLTGTSGNTIYF
TRBV5-4	TRBD1	TRBJ1-1	TGTGCCAGCAGACCTAGACAGGGGGCGCGTGACACTGAAGCTTTCTTT	CASRPRQGARDTEAFF
TRBV6-6	TRBD1	TRBJ1-1	TGTGCCAGCAGTTATCCTGCACAGGGGTTGAACACTGAAGCTTTCTTT	CASSYPAQGLNTEAFF